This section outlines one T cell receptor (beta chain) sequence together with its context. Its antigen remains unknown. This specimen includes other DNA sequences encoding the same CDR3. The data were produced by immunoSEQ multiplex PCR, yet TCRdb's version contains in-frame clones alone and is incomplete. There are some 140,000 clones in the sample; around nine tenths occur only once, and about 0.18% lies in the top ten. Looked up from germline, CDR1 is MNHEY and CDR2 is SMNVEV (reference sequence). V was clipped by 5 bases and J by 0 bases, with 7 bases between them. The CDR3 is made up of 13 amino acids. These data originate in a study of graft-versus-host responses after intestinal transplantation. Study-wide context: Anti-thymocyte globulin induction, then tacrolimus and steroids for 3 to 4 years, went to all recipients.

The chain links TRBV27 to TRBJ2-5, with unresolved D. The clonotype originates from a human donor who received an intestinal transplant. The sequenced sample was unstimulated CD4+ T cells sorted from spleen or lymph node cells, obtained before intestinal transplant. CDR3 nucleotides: TGTGCCAGCAGTCTAGGGTACCAAGAGACCCAGTACTTC. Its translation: CASSLGYQETQYF.